This is a list of T cell receptor beta chains from one sample in a study of cytotoxic CD8 clonotypes in ibrutinib-treated CLL. TCRdb keeps only in-frame clones here, not all; method: immunoSEQ multiplex PCR. The profile covers about 160,000 clones, with about 80% appearing a single time and about 5% taken by the ten largest. Sequences were derived from PBMCs, sampled after 24 months of ibrutinib treatment. These receptors were obtained from a human donor with chronic lymphocytic leukemia. Both conserved end residues are part of each CDR3. Fields, in order: V gene, J gene, CDR3 length, CDR3 protein.

V: TRBV9
J: TRBJ2-1
length: 15
CDR3: CASRLGGASDGEQFF

V: TRBV27
J: TRBJ1-5
length: 15
CDR3: CASSLGRTSNQPQHF

V: TRBV7-2
J: TRBJ2-2
length: 13
CDR3: CATGTANTGELFF

V: TRBV7-7
J: TRBJ2-5
length: 15
CDR3: CASSLMVGPGETQYF

V: TRBV30
J: TRBJ2-5
length: 14
CDR3: CAWSSGGVRETQYF

V: TRBV7-9
J: TRBJ1-1
length: 13
CDR3: CASSPQSGTEAFF

V: TRBV12-5
J: TRBJ1-3
length: 10
CDR3: CATAGNTIYF

V: TRBV4-2
J: TRBJ2-3
length: 16
CDR3: CASSQESGTSTDTQYF

V: TRBV29-1
J: TRBJ1-1
length: 15
CDR3: CSVEEGTGINTEAFF

V: TRBV9
J: TRBJ2-3
length: 15
CDR3: CASSKRGEASDTQYF

V: TRBV9
J: TRBJ2-2
length: 15
CDR3: CASSSRDSAGGELFF

V: TRBV7-7
J: TRBJ1-4
length: 16
CDR3: CASSLGLGTRNEKLFF

V: TRBV5-1
J: TRBJ2-3
length: 17
CDR3: CASSFRTSGRYSDTQYF

V: TRBV7-9
J: TRBJ2-1
length: 14
CDR3: CASSLPGGYNEQFF

V: TRBV30
J: TRBJ2-3
length: 13
CDR3: CAWRQQTTDTQYF

V: TRBV19
J: TRBJ2-1
length: 15
CDR3: CASSILPGSGNEQFF

V: TRBV7-2
J: TRBJ1-5
length: 16
CDR3: CASSAPTGLANQPQHF

V: TRBV11-2
J: TRBJ2-7
length: 14
CDR3: CASSVMGSSYEQYF

V: TRBV7-2
J: TRBJ1-4
length: 15
CDR3: CASSLGGRVYEKLFF

V: TRBV5-6
J: TRBJ1-5
length: 13
CDR3: CASSDRDYQPQHF

V: TRBV6-5
J: TRBJ1-6
length: 15
CDR3: CASTLSGGRNSPLHF

V: TRBV6-5
J: TRBJ2-1
length: 15
CDR3: CASSSSDSSYNEQFF

V: TRBV18
J: TRBJ2-3
length: 17
CDR3: CASSPSGVGLGTDTQYF

V: TRBV7-2
J: TRBJ2-3
length: 17
CDR3: CASSLVSPLAGTDTQYF

V: TRBV9
J: TRBJ1-2
length: 14
CDR3: CASSVDRGDNGYTF

V: TRBV7-9
J: TRBJ2-3
length: 11
CDR3: CASSVTDTQYF

V: TRBV11-1
J: TRBJ2-1
length: 16
CDR3: CASSLGLDLTYNEQFF

V: TRBV5-1
J: TRBJ1-1
length: 13
CDR3: CASSSGLNTEAFF

V: TRBV5-6
J: TRBJ2-3
length: 19
CDR3: CASSPVGLFDPSVTDTQYF

V: TRBV5-1
J: TRBJ2-3
length: 13
CDR3: CASSRQGADTQYF

V: TRBV27
J: TRBJ2-7
length: 16
CDR3: CASRLSPTGPRFEQYF

V: TRBV4-2
J: TRBJ2-2
length: 17
CDR3: CASSQNPGTPNTGELFF

V: TRBV28
J: TRBJ2-7
length: 13
CDR3: CASTETGAYEQYF

V: TRBV2
J: TRBJ1-2
length: 12
CDR3: CATGQGNYGYTF

V: TRBV28
J: TRBJ1-2
length: 14
CDR3: CASGQGAANYGYTF

V: TRBV6-1
J: TRBJ2-7
length: 17
CDR3: CASSEGVLAEFSYEQYF

V: TRBV5-1
J: TRBJ1-2
length: 15
CDR3: CASSLAWGANYGYTF

V: TRBV5-1
J: TRBJ2-5
length: 17
CDR3: CASSDPPGQGMPETQYF

V: TRBV6-5
J: TRBJ2-7
length: 14
CDR3: CASRLAGSLGEQYF

V: TRBV6-5
J: TRBJ1-4
length: 16
CDR3: CASSYGQGRTNEKLFF

V: TRBV5-1
J: TRBJ2-1
length: 14
CDR3: CASSPGQPYNEQFF

V: TRBV27
J: TRBJ1-1
length: 13
CDR3: CASSLFGSTEAFF

V: TRBV28
J: TRBJ1-1
length: 15
CDR3: CASRPRTVRNTEAFF

V: TRBV18
J: TRBJ2-1
length: 14
CDR3: CASSSLSGDNEQFF

V: TRBV6-1
J: TRBJ2-7
length: 13
CDR3: CASRVGPDYEQYF

V: TRBV6-5
J: TRBJ2-7
length: 13
CDR3: CASSYALRGEQYF

V: TRBV7-8
J: TRBJ1-6
length: 13
CDR3: CASSPVGNSPLHF

V: TRBV28
J: TRBJ1-2
length: 14
CDR3: CASSPDRGSYGYTF

V: TRBV11-1
J: TRBJ2-7
length: 17
CDR3: CASSLDNPVIVSYEQYF

V: TRBV9
J: TRBJ1-3
length: 16
CDR3: CASSAGTGVIGNTIYF